The 21 T cell receptor beta chains reported below all come from one sample, sequenced in a study of T cell repertoires in cytomegalovirus infection. TCRdb re-called the reads through MiXCR, storing one row per CDR3 protein. The top ten clones hold around 15% of a sample with about 920,000 distinct CDR3 sequences, 31% of them seen once. Their antigens remain unidentified. The material was cultured CD8+ T cells from PBMCs, obtained from culture after CMV antigen stimulation. The receptors were sampled from a human donor in good health (CMV status not recorded). Some clones in this sample may be carry-over from other donors' samples.

This chain's CDR3 is CASGEGGSEQYV. DNA for the CDR3: TGTGCCAGCGGGGAGGGTGGGTCCGAGCAGTACGTC. The chain is built from TRBV6-6 and TRBJ2-7; 7 positions agree with TRBD2. Trimming removed 8 bases from V and 6 bases from J; junction bases left unmatched: 7. Germline V gene data show CDR1 as MNHNY and CDR2 as SVGAGI (reference sequence). CDR3 length equals 12 residues.

This clonotype was recorded once. The chain links TRBV27 to TRBJ2-3; D might be TRBD1 (6 bases). V gave up 3 bases and J gave up 0 bases, with 13 bases separating them. CDR3 length: 16 residues. Germline V gives CDR1 MNHEY, CDR2 SMNVEV (reference sequence). The CDR3 DNA reads TGTGCCAGCAGTTTTGTTGGGGGCCTTAGCACAGATACGCAGTATTTT. This codes for CASSFVGGLSTDTQYF.

The chain recombines TRBV5-1 with TRBJ2-3; 8 nucleotides line up with TRBD1. V lost 4 bases, J lost 3 bases, and 10 bases stayed unmatched. The germline gives CDR1 SGHRS, CDR2 YFSETQ. The CDR3 contains 16 residues. CDR3 region: CASSLAGGAWTDTQYF. CDR3 bases: TGCGCCAGCAGCCTCGCAGGGGGCGCCTGGACAGATACGCAGTATTTT.

In this sample, this clonotype turned up a few times. The V gene is TRBV10-3, the J gene TRBJ2-2, with D unclear. The germline gives CDR1 ENHRY, CDR2 SYGVKD. With 6 bases removed from V and 3 bases from J, the gap between germline ends came to 11 bases. This CDR3 region has 14 residues. CDR3 sequence: CAIRVGIDTGELFF. CDR3 sequence (DNA): TGTGCCATCAGGGTCGGCATAGACACCGGGGAGCTGTTTTTT.

The sample holds many counts of this clonotype. The genes are TRBV7-3 and TRBJ2-5, with D perhaps being TRBD1 or TRBD2 (5 bases each). CDR3 size: 14 residues. V gave up 4 bases and J gave up 0 bases, with 9 bases separating them. Germline V gives CDR1 SGHTA, CDR2 FQGTGA. The CDR3 region is CASSSGAYQETQYF. The CDR3 DNA sequence: TGTGCCAGCAGCTCCGGGGCTTACCAAGAGACCCAGTACTTC.

This clonotype has at least ten counts. The genes are TRBV5-8 and TRBJ2-7; D not certain. From germline, CDR1 is SGHTS and CDR2 YDEGEE. The CDR3 is made up of 14 amino acids. V was trimmed by 0 bases and J by 2 bases, leaving 9 bases between them. The CDR3 nucleotides are TGTGCCAGCAGCTTGGGACGGTCTCCCTACGAGCAGTACTTC. It specifies CASSLGRSPYEQYF. Full variable domain (outside the CDR3, taken from reference TRBV5-8 and TRBJ2-7): EAGVTQSPTHLIKTRGQQATLRCSPISGHTSVYWYQQALGLGLQFLLWYDEGEERNRGNFPPRFSGRQFPNYSSELNVNALELEDSALYLCASSLGRSPYEQYFGPGTRLTVT.

Only a few counts were recorded for this clonotype. The genes are TRBV5-5 and TRBJ1-1; D not resolved. CDR3 size: 16 residues. Germline-derived CDR1 and CDR2 are SGHKS and YYEKEE (reference sequence). V was clipped by 4 bases and J by 3 bases, with 19 bases between them. The CDR3, as DNA: TGTGCCAGCAGCCAAGAATGGCCTCGGGTGGACACTGAAGCTTTCTTT. It is translated as CASSQEWPRVDTEAFF.

The gene calls are TRBV7-9 and TRBJ1-6, with D unclear. The V gene lost 2 bases and the J gene lost 7 bases, with 12 bases spanning the gap. This CDR3 is built from 15 residues. CDR1 and CDR2 (germline): SEHNR, FQNEAQ (reference sequence). CDR3 in DNA: TGTGCCAGCAGCTTACGGACGGGAAAGAATTCACCCCTCCACTTT. Protein sequence: CASSLRTGKNSPLHF.

The J gene is TRBJ2-1, the V gene TRBV6-2 or TRBV6-3; D ambiguous. Germline CDR1 reads MNHEY; CDR2 reads SVGEGT. The CDR3 extends over 12 amino acids. The germline V and J ends were trimmed by 4 bases and 8 bases, with 9 bases remaining between them. The CDR3 sequence is CASSSAPYEQFF. The CDR3 DNA sequence: TGTGCCAGCAGTTCGGCGCCCTATGAGCAGTTCTTC.

This clonotype was seen ten or more times. This chain connects TRBV7-9 to TRBJ2-4; TRBD1 aligns across 12 bases. The germline CDR1 and CDR2 sequences are SEHNR and FQNEAQ (reference sequence). This CDR3 is 16 amino acids long. With 5 bases clipped from V and 2 bases from J, the junction kept 4 bases outside the gene matches. CDR3 loop: CASSLGTGGSKNIQYF. The CDR3 DNA follows: TGTGCCAGCAGCCTGGGGACAGGGGGCTCCAAAAACATTCAGTACTTC.

The chain employs TRBV5-6 and TRBJ2-4; 8 bases match TRBD1. V lost 4 bases to trimming and J lost 1 base; unmatched junction nucleotides: 7. Germline lookup yields CDR1 SGHDT and CDR2 YYEEEE. The CDR3 loop spans 16 amino acids. In nucleotides, the CDR3 is TGTGCCAGCAGCCGTACCCGGGACAGGGCCAAAAACATTCAGTACTTC. This encodes CASSRTRDRAKNIQYF.

This sequence joins TRBV12-3 or TRBV12-4 and TRBJ1-2; D possibly corresponds to TRBD1 (6 bases). Trimming removed 10 bases at V and 6 bases at J, with 18 bases between. The CDR3 runs to 13 residues. The DNA for the CDR3 is TGTGCCACGGGAGTTGGGGGCGCGGATGGCTACACCTTC. Encoded protein: CATGVGGADGYTF.

This clonotype was counted ten times or more. The chain combines TRBV7-4 with TRBJ2-5; D not resolved. CDR1 and CDR2 from the germline V gene are SGHVT and SQSDAQ. Trimming stripped 6 bases from V and 5 bases from J, with 22 bases between. The CDR3 is 16 residues long. The chain's CDR3 is CASRPPQRHKSETQYF. For the CDR3, the DNA is TGTGCCAGCAGACCCCCCCAGCGACATAAGAGTGAGACCCAGTACTTC.

This clonotype was counted at least ten times. This chain links TRBV7-8 with TRBJ2-3; D gene unclear. The CDR3 is made up of 14 amino acids. CDR1 SGHVS and CDR2 FQNEAQ come from the germline V gene. V was trimmed by 2 bases and J by 1 base, leaving 7 bases between them. CDR3 DNA sequence: TGTGCCAGCAGCTTATTTGGGGGCACAGATACGCAGTATTTT. Its translation: CASSLFGGTDTQYF.

This clonotype was picked up a small number of times. This rearrangement joins TRBV12-3 or TRBV12-4 to TRBJ2-5, with 7 positions matching TRBD1. J lost 4 bases, V lost 4 bases, and 9 bases had no gene match. This CDR3 comprises 15 residues. Here the CDR3 reads CASSSPVRGPETQYF. CDR3 sequence (DNA): TGTGCCAGCAGTTCTCCCGTGAGGGGGCCAGAGACCCAGTACTTC.

In its sample, this clonotype was seen a few times. This chain uses TRBV3-1 with TRBJ1-1, with D possibly being TRBD1 (6 bases). This CDR3 spans 14 amino acids. CDR1 is LGHDT and CDR2 is YNNKEL in the germline V gene (reference sequence). V shed 8 bases and J shed 5 bases, with 18 bases lying between them. The CDR3 region has the DNA TGTGCCAGCGTCAAAGGGGGGGTGTGGACTGAAGCTTTCTTT. This encodes CASVKGGVWTEAFF. The full variable domain, in which reference TRBV3-1 and TRBJ1-1 provide the parts outside the CDR3, is DTAVSQTPKYLVTQMGNDKSIKCEQNLGHDTMYWYKQDSKKFLKIMFSYNNKELIINETVPNRFSPKSPDKAHLNLHINSLELGDSAVYFCASVKGGVWTEAFFGQGTRLTVV.

J is TRBJ2-7 and V is TRBV7-9; TRBD2 aligns across 8 bases. J lost 2 bases, V lost 5 bases, and 5 bases had no gene match. The length of the CDR3 is 14 residues. Germline V gene lookup returns CDR1 SEHNR and CDR2 FQNEAQ (reference sequence). CDR3 protein: CASSAAGATYEQYV. In DNA form, the CDR3 reads TGTGCCAGCAGCGCAGCGGGGGCCACCTACGAGCAGTACGTC.

Concerning this clonotype: An end of the junction does not agree with germline; a read error may underlie this. Here the CDR3 DNA reads TGTGCCAGCAGCTGGGACAGGGCCACTGATGCTTTCTTT. Translation: CASSWDRATDAFF. The chain joins TRBV7-3 to TRBJ1-1; 9 positions agree with TRBD1. CDR3 length equals 13 residues. Looked up from germline, CDR1 is SGHTA and CDR2 is FQGTGA.

V usage is TRBV4-3 and J usage is TRBJ2-7, with TRBD2 identical over 8 bases. V was clipped by 0 bases and J by 2 bases; unmatched bases: 6. The CDR3 runs to 16 residues. Germline V CDR1 and CDR2: LGHNA, YSLEER. CDR3 protein: CASSQDRTSSTYEQYV. CDR3 coding DNA: TGCGCCAGCAGCCAAGATCGGACTAGCTCTACCTACGAGCAGTACGTC.

In this sample, this clonotype turned up a few times. The DNA of the CDR3 is TGTGCCAGCAGTTACTCGGGGGGACAGGGGCCCCTCTCCTACGAGCAGTACTTC. Translated, it gives CASSYSGGQGPLSYEQYF. The genes are TRBV6-5 and TRBJ2-7, with 10 bases that match TRBD1. Germline CDR1 MNHEY, CDR2 SVGAGI. This CDR3 spans 18 amino acids. Trimming took 0 bases from V and 0 from J; bases not matched to a gene: 8.

The chain employs TRBV27 and TRBJ1-1; D possibly corresponds to TRBD1 (5 bases). This CDR3 comprises 16 residues. Looked up from germline, CDR1 is MNHEY and CDR2 is SMNVEV (reference sequence). Trimming took 4 bases from V and 1 from J, leaving 16 bases between them. CDR3 coding DNA: TGTGCCAGCAGTTCCTTAGTGGGACTGCAGAACACTGAAGCTTTCTTT. It is translated as CASSSLVGLQNTEAFF.